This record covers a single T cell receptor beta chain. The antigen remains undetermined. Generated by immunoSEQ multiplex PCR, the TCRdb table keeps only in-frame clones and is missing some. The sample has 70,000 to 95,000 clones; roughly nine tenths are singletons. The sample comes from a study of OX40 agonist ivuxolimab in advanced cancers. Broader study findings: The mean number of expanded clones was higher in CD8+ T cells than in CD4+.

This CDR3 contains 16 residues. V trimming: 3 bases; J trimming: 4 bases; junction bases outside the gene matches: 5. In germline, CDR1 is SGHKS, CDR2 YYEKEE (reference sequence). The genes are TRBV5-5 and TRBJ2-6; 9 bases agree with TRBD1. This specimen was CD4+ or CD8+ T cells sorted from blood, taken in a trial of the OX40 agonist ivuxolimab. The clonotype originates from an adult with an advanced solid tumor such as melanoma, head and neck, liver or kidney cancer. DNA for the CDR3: TGTGCCAGCAGCTCAGGGACAGGGTCCGGGGCCAACGTCCTGACTTTC. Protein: CASSSGTGSGANVLTF. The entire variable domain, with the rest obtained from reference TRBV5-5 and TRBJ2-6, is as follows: DAGVTQSPTHLIKTRGQQVTLRCSPISGHKSVSWYQQVLGQGPQFIFQYYEKEERGRGNFPDRFSARQFPNYSSELNVNALLLGDSALYLCASSSGTGSGANVLTFGAGSRLTVL.